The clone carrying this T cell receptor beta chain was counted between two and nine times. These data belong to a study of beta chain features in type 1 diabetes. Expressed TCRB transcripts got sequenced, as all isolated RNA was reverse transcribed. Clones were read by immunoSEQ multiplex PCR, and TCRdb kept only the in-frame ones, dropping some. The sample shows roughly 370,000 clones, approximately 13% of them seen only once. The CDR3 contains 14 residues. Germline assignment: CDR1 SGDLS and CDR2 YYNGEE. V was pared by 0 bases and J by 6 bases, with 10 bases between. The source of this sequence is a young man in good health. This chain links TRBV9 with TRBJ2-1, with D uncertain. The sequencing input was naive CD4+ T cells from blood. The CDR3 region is CASSVVRSGNEQFF. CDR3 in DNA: TGTGCCAGCAGCGTAGTTCGGTCGGGCAATGAGCAGTTCTTC.